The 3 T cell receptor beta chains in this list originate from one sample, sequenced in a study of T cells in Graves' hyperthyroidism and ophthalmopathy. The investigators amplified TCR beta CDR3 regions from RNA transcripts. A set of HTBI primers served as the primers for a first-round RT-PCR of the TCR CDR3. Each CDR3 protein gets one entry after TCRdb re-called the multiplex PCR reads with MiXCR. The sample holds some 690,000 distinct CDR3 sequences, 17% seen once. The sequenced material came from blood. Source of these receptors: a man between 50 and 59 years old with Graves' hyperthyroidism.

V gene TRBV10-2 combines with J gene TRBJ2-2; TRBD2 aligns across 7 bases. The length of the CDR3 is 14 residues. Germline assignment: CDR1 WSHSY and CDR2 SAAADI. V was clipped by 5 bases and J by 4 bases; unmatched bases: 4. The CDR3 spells CASSWRELTGELFF. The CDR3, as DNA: TGCGCCAGCAGTTGGCGGGAGCTCACCGGGGAGCTGTTTTTT.

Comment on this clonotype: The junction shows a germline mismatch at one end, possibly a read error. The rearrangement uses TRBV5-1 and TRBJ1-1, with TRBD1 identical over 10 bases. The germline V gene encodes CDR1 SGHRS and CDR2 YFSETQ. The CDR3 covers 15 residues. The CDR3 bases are TGCGCCAGCAGCTGGAGGGGACAGGGGAACACTGAAGCTTACTTT. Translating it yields CASSWRGQGNTEAYF.

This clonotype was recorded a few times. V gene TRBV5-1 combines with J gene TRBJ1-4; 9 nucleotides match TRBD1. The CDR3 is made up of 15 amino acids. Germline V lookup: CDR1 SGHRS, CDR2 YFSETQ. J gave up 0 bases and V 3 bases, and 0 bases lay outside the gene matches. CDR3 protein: CASSWTGATNEKLFF. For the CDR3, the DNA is TGCGCCAGCAGCTGGACAGGGGCAACTAATGAAAAACTGTTTTTT. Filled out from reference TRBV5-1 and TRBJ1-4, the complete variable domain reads KAGVTQTPRYLIKTRGQQVTLSCSPISGHRSVSWYQQTPGQGLQFLFEYFSETQRNKGNFPGRFSGRQFSNSRSEMNVSTLELGDSALYLCASSWTGATNEKLFFGSGTQLSVL.